The clone carrying this TCR beta chain has more than one count but fewer than ten. Antigen unknown. Universal primer sites and UMIs were introduced during 5'RACE template-switching synthesis of TCR cDNA. MiXCR was run by TCRdb on the 5' RACE reads, yielding one entry per CDR3 protein. Of about 320,000 distinct CDR3 sequences listed, about 10% are singletons. The data were obtained in a study of T cells after yellow fever vaccination. Study details: Fractions of low cell number were prepared using SMART-Seq v4 Ultra Low Input.

Study-wide findings and caveats: At around 95% for CD4 and 88% for CD8, most primary-vaccination clones showed up again after the booster. A secondary response was less intense yet reached its peak sooner, at day 5 versus 15.

The CDR3 runs to 19 residues. The germline CDR1 and CDR2 sequences are SGHRS and YFSETQ. V dropped 1 base and J dropped 2; count of bases not matched to a gene: 11. This specimen was CD4+ T cells sorted from PBMCs, taken 45 days after the yellow fever booster vaccination. This receptor was taken from a man aged 18 to 30 who received the YFV17D yellow fever vaccine. This rearrangement joins TRBV5-1 to TRBJ2-5; the match to TRBD2 covers 13 bases. CDR3 protein: CASSLIGLAGAGTQETQYF. In DNA form, the CDR3 reads TGCGCCAGCAGCTTGATCGGACTAGCGGGGGCGGGGACTCAAGAGACCCAGTACTTC.